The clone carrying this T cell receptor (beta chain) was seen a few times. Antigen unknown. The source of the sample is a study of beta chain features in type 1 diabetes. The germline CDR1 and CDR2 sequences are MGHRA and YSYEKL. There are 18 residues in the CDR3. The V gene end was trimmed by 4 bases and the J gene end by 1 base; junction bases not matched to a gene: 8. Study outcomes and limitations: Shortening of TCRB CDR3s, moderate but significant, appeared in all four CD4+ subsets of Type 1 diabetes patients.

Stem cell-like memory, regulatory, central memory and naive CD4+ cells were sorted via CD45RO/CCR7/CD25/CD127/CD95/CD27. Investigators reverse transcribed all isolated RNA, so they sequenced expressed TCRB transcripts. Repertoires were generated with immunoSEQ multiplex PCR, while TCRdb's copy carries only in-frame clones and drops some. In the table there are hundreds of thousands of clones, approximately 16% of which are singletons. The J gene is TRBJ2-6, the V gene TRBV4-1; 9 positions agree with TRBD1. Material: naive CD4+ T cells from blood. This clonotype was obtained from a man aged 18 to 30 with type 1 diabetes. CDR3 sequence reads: CASSPTGQGGSGANVLTF. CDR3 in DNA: TGCGCCAGCAGCCCGACGGGACAGGGAGGGTCTGGGGCCAACGTCCTGACTTTC.